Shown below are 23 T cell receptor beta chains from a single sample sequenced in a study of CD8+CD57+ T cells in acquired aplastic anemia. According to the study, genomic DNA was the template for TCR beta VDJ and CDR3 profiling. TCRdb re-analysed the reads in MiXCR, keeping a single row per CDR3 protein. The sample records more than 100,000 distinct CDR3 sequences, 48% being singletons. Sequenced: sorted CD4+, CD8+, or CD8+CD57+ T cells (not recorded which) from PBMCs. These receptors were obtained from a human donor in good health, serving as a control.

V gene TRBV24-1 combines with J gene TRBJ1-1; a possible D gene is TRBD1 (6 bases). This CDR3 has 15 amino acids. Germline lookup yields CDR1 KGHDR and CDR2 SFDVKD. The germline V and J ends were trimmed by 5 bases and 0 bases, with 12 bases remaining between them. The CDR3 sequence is CATSGTDSMNTEAFF. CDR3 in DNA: TGTGCCACCAGTGGAACGGACAGTATGAACACTGAAGCTTTCTTT.

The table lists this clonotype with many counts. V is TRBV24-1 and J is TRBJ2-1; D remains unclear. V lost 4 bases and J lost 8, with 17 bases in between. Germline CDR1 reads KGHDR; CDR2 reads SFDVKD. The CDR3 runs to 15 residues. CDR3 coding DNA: TGTGCCACCAGTGAGGGTTCAGCAAGAGTGGATGAGCAGTTCTTC. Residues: CATSEGSARVDEQFF.

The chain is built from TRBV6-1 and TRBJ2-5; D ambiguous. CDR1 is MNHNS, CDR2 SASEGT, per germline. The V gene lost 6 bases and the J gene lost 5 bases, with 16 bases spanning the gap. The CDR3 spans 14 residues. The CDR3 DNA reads TGTGCCAGCAGCCGCCAGACGGTCTTGGAGACCCAGTACTTC. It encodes CASSRQTVLETQYF.

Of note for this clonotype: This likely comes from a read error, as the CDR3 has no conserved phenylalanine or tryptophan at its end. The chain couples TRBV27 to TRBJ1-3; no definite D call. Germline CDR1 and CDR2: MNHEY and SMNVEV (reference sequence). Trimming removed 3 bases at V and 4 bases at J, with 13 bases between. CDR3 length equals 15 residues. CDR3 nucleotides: TGTGCCAGCAGTTTCTCCGGGGTCTCAGGAAACACCATATATTCT. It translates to CASSFSGVSGNTIYS.

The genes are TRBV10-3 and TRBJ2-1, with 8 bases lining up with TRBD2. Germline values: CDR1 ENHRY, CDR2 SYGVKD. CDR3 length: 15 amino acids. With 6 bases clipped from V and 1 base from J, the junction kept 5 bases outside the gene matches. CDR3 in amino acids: CAIRQRETSYNEQFF. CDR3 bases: TGTGCCATCAGGCAGCGGGAGACGTCCTACAATGAGCAGTTCTTC.

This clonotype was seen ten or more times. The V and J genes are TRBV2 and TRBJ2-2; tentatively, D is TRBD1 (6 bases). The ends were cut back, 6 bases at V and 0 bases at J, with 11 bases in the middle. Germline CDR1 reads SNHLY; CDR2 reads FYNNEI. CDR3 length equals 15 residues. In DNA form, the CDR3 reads TGTGCCAGCAGAAGGACAGAATCGAACACCGGGGAGCTGTTTTTT. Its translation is CASRRTESNTGELFF.

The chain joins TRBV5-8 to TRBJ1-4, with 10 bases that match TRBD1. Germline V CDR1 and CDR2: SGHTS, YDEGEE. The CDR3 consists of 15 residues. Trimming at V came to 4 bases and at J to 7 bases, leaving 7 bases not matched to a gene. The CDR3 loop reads CASSPRGTGVEKLFF. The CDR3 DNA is TGTGCCAGCAGCCCCCGAGGGACAGGGGTTGAAAAACTGTTTTTT.

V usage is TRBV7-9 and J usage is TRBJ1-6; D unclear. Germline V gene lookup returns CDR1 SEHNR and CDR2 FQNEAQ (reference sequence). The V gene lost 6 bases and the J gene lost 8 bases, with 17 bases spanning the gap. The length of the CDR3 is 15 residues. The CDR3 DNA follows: TGTGCCAGCAGGCTGGGGAACCCTCCGGATTCACCCCTCCACTTT. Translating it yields CASRLGNPPDSPLHF.

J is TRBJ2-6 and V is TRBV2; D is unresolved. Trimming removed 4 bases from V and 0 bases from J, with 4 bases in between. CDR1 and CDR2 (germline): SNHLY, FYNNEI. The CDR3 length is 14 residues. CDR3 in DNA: TGTGCCAGCAGTGCAAGCTCTGGGGCCAACGTCCTGACTTTC. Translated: CASSASSGANVLTF.

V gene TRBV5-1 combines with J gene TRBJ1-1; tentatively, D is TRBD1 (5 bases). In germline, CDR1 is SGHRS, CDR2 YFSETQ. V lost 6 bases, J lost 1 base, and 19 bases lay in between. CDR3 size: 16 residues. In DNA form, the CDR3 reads TGCGCCAGCACCCCGACCGGGGGGACGAGGAACACTGAAGCTTTCTTT. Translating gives CASTPTGGTRNTEAFF.

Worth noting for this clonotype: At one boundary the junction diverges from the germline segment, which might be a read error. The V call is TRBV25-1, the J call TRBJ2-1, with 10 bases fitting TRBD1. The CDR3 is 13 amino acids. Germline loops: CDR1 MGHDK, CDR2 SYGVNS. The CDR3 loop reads CASGRDRGSEQLF. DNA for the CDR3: TGCGCCAGCGGCCGGGACAGGGGATCGGAGCAGCTCTTC.

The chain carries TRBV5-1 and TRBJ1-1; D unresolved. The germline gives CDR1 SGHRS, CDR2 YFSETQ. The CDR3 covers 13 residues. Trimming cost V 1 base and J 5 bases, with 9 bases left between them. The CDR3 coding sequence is TGCGCCAGCAGCTTGTCCGGGGAAACTGAAGCTTTCTTT. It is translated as CASSLSGETEAFF. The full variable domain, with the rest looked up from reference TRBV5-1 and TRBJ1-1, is KAGVTQTPRYLIKTRGQQVTLSCSPISGHRSVSWYQQTPGQGLQFLFEYFSETQRNKGNFPGRFSGRQFSNSRSEMNVSTLELGDSALYLCASSLSGETEAFFGQGTRLTVV.

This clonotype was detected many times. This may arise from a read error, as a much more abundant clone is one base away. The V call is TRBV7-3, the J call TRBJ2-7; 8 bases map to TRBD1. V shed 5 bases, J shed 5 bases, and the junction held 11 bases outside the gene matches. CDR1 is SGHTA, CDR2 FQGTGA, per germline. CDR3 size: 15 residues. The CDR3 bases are TGTGCCAGCAGCATAGCAGGGGGCATGGTCCACGAGCAGTACTTC. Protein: CASSIAGGMVHEQYF.

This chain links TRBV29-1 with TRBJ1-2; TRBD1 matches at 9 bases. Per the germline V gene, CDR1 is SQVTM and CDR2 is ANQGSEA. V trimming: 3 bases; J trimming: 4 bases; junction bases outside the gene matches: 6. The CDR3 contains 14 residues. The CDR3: CSVDFGQGSYGYTF. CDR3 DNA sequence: TGCAGCGTTGATTTTGGACAGGGGAGCTATGGCTACACCTTC.

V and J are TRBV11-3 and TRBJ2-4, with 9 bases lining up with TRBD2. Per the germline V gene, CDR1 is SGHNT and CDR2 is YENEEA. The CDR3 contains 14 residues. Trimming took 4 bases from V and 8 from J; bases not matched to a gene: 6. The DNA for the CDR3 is TGTGCCAGCAGCTCTAGCGGGGACGGAGACATTCAGTACTTC. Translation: CASSSSGDGDIQYF.

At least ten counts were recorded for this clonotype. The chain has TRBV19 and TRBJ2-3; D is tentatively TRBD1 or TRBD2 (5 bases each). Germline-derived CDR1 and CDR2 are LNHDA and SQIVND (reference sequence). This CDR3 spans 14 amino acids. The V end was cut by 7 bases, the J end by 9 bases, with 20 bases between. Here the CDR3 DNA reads TGTGCCAGTACCCTGAGGCAGGGAGAGGGAACGCAGTATTTT. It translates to CASTLRQGEGTQYF.

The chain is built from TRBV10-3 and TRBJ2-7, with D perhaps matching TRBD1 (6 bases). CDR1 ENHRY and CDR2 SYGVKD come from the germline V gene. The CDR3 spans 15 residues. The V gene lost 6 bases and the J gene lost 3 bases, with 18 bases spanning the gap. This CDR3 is CAIRVDSELHYEQYF. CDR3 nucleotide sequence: TGTGCCATCAGGGTGGACAGCGAGCTCCACTACGAGCAGTACTTC.

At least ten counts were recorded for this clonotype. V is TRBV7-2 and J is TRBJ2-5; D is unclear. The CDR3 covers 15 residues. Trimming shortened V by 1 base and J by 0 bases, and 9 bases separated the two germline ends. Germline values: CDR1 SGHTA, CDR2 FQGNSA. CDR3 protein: CASSLGQAYQETQYF. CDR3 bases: TGTGCCAGCAGCTTAGGCCAGGCGTACCAAGAGACCCAGTACTTC.

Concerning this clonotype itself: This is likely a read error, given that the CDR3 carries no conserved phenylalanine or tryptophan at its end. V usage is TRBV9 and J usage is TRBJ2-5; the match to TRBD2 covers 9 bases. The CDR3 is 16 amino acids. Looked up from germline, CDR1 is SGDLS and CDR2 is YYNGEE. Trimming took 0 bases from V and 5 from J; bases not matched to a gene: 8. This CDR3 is CASSVGQRGDRETQYS. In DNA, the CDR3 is TGTGCCAGCAGCGTAGGCCAGCGGGGGGATAGGGAGACCCAGTACTCC.

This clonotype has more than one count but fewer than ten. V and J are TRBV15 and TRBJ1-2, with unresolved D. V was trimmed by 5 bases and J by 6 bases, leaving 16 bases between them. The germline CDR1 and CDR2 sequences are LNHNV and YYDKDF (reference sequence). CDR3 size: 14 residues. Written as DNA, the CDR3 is TGTGCCACCAGCCCGGGTAGGATGGGCCATGGCTACACCTTC. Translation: CATSPGRMGHGYTF.

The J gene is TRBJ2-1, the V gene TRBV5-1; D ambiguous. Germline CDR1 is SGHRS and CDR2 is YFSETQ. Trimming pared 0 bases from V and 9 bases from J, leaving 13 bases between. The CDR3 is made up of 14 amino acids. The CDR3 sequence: CASSLVGSWGEQFF. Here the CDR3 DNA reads TGCGCCAGCAGCTTGGTAGGTTCGTGGGGTGAGCAGTTCTTC.

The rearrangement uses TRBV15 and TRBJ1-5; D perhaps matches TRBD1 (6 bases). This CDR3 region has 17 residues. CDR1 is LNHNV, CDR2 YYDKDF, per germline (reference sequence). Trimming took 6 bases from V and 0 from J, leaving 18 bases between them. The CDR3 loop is CATRGGGSPYSNQPQHF. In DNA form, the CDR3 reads TGTGCCACCAGAGGGGGGGGGAGCCCTTATAGCAATCAGCCCCAGCATTTT.

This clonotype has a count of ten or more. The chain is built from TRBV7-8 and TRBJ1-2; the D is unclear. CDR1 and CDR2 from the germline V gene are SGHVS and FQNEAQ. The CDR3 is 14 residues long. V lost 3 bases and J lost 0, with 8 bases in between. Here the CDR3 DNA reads TGTGCCAGCAGCTTTTCAGCCTCTAACTATGGCTACACCTTC. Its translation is CASSFSASNYGYTF.